What follows are 16 T cell receptor beta chains derived from one specimen sequenced in a study of T cells in Graves' hyperthyroidism and ophthalmopathy. TCR beta CDR3 regions were amplified from RNA. An initial round of RT-PCR targeting the TCR CDR3 relied on the HTBI primer set. TCRdb used MiXCR to reprocess the multiplex PCR reads, holding one entry per CDR3 protein. This table has over 500,000 distinct CDR3 sequences, more than 15% appearing once. The sample consisted of blood. These TCRs come from a woman aged 30 to 39 with Graves' ophthalmopathy.

This clonotype occurred once. One end of the junction fails to match germline, which may point to a read error. The V gene is TRBV16, the J gene TRBJ1-1; 7 bases map to TRBD1. The CDR3 runs 15 residues. Per germline, CDR1 KGHSY and CDR2 FQNENV. In DNA form, the CDR3 reads TGTGCCAGCAGCCCTACAGGGGTCTTGAACACTGGAGCTTTCTTT. Protein product: CASSPTGVLNTGAFF.

The table lists this clonotype with many counts. Here the CDR3 reads CASSLGGLSYNEQFF. CDR3 nucleotides: TGCGCCAGCAGCTTGGGGGGCCTCTCCTACAATGAGCAGTTCTTC. The chain employs TRBV5-1 and TRBJ2-1, with a tentative D call TRBD1 (5 bases). Trimming pared 0 bases from V and 0 bases from J, leaving 7 bases between. CDR3 size: 15 residues. The germline V gene encodes CDR1 SGHRS and CDR2 YFSETQ.

This clonotype was found many times. The CDR3 is CASSQFIGELFF. CDR3 sequence (DNA): TGTGCCAGCAGCCAATTCATCGGGGAGCTGTTTTTT. The chain uses TRBV3-1 and TRBJ2-2, with D hard to call. In germline, CDR1 is LGHDT, CDR2 YNNKEL (reference sequence). CDR3 length equals 12 residues. V lost 2 bases to trimming and J lost 7 bases, with 5 bases between them.

This clonotype has a count of ten or more. The chain uses TRBV30 and TRBJ2-5, with TRBD1 as a possible D gene (5 bases). Trimming left V 0 bases short and J 2 bases short, with 7 bases between. The CDR3 runs to 13 residues. Germline-derived CDR1 and CDR2 are GTSNPN and SVGIG (reference sequence). This CDR3 is CAWSVDSQETQYF. The CDR3 region has the DNA TGTGCCTGGAGTGTCGACAGTCAAGAGACCCAGTACTTC.

This clonotype was seen at least ten times. The chain carries TRBV6-2 or TRBV6-3 and TRBJ2-7; 11 bases are a match to TRBD2. Germline V lookup: CDR1 MNHEY, CDR2 SVGEGT. The length of the CDR3 is 17 residues. V lost 6 bases to trimming and J lost 0 bases; unmatched junction nucleotides: 10. Here the CDR3 reads CASRLDGLAGTSYEQYF. The CDR3 DNA reads as TGTGCCAGCAGGCTAGATGGACTAGCGGGCACCTCCTACGAGCAGTACTTC.

This clonotype showed up many times. V usage is TRBV28 and J usage is TRBJ1-6; D call uncertain. This CDR3 has 15 residues. Trimming took 1 base from V and 4 from J, leaving 8 bases between them. Germline V CDR1 and CDR2: MDHEN, SYDVKM. In nucleotides, the CDR3 is TGTGCCAGCAGTTTATTACCCCAGTATAATTCACCCCTCCACTTT. This translates into CASSLLPQYNSPLHF.

The V call is TRBV20-1, the J call TRBJ2-7; a possible D gene is TRBD2 (6 bases). The V end was cut by 0 bases, the J end by 2 bases, with 14 bases between. This CDR3 is built from 15 residues. Germline loops: CDR1 DFQATT, CDR2 SNEGSKA (reference sequence). CDR3 residues: CSARDLGGVPYEQYF. Here the CDR3 DNA reads TGCAGTGCTAGAGATCTGGGCGGGGTACCCTACGAGCAGTACTTC.

This clonotype was detected a few times. The rearrangement links TRBV4-2 to TRBJ2-7; D unresolved. CDR1 is LGHNA, CDR2 YNFKEQ, per germline. Trimming took 0 bases from V and 2 from J, leaving 8 bases between them. The CDR3 totals 14 residues. CDR3 protein: CASSQEGSPYEQYF. The DNA of the CDR3 is TGTGCCAGCAGCCAAGAGGGGTCCCCCTACGAGCAGTACTTC.

The sample holds a few counts of this clonotype. The chain couples TRBV7-2 to TRBJ2-2, with TRBD2 matching over 8 bases. CDR1 is SGHTA and CDR2 is FQGNSA in the germline V gene. V lost 4 bases and J lost 5; bases outside the gene matches: 6. This CDR3 is built from 15 residues. The CDR3 nucleotides are TGTGCCAGCAGCTACGGACTAGCCGAAACCGGGGAGCTGTTTTTT. Its translation is CASSYGLAETGELFF.

This clonotype was recorded at least ten times. The chain is built from TRBV7-2 and TRBJ2-1; 9 nucleotides match TRBD1. Germline V gene lookup returns CDR1 SGHTA and CDR2 FQGNSA. The J segment lost 10 bases and the V segment lost 4 bases, leaving 5 bases of the junction unmatched. The CDR3 contains 13 residues. The CDR3 spells CASSSNTGGEQFF. The CDR3 DNA sequence: TGTGCCAGCAGCTCCAATACAGGGGGCGAGCAGTTCTTC.

The V and J genes are TRBV28 and TRBJ2-7; 8 nucleotides line up with TRBD2. The CDR3 covers 14 residues. The V segment lost 6 bases and the J segment 2 bases; nucleotides outside the gene matches: 6. Germline V gene lookup returns CDR1 MDHEN and CDR2 SYDVKM. The CDR3 coding sequence is TGTGCCAGCAGCCATAGCGGGAACCCCTACGAGCAGTACTTC. Translating it yields CASSHSGNPYEQYF.

This clonotype has a handful of counts. The chain couples TRBV27 to TRBJ2-1; TRBD2 aligns across 13 bases. The CDR3 extends over 16 amino acids. J gave up 2 bases and V 7 bases, and 5 bases lay outside the gene matches. CDR1 MNHEY and CDR2 SMNVEV come from the germline V gene (reference sequence). CDR3 DNA: TGTGCCAGCACTCCGGGACTAGCGGGACCCTACAATGAGCAGTTCTTC. It is translated as CASTPGLAGPYNEQFF.

In its sample, this clonotype was seen a few times. This chain uses TRBV12-3 or TRBV12-4 with TRBJ1-5; D possibly corresponds to TRBD1 (6 bases). V lost 5 bases to trimming and J lost 3 bases, with 14 bases between them. The CDR3 covers 15 residues. Here the CDR3 DNA reads TGTGCCAGCAGTCCCCCGGGACAATTCAATCAGCCCCAGCATTTT. Its protein product is CASSPPGQFNQPQHF.

This clonotype has a count of ten or more. This chain uses TRBV12-3 or TRBV12-4 with TRBJ2-7; TRBD2 agrees at 8 bases. V was clipped by 5 bases and J by 6 bases; unmatched bases: 9. This CDR3 is built from 14 residues. In DNA form, the CDR3 reads TGTGCCAGCAGTACCGGGACTAGAGGATCCGAGCAGTACTTC. Amino acids: CASSTGTRGSEQYF.

The chain joins TRBV25-1 to TRBJ2-1; D uncertain. CDR1 is MGHDK, CDR2 SYGVNS, per germline. V shed 2 bases and J shed 5 bases, with 7 bases lying between them. There are 13 residues in the CDR3. The CDR3 protein is CASSERVHNEQFF. In DNA form, the CDR3 reads TGTGCCAGCAGTGAAAGGGTCCACAATGAGCAGTTCTTC.

This clonotype was seen many times. CDR3 region: CASSATGGNYEQYF. The CDR3 DNA sequence: TGTGCCAGCAGCGCGACAGGGGGAAACTACGAGCAGTACTTC. J is TRBJ2-7 and V is TRBV28; 9 bases line up with TRBD1. V lost 6 bases to trimming and J lost 3 bases; unmatched junction nucleotides: 6. Germline V gene sequence: CDR1 MDHEN, CDR2 SYDVKM. The CDR3 length is 14 residues.